This passage covers 22 T cell receptor beta chains from one sample sequenced in a study of T cell changes during pregnancy in multiple sclerosis (dated by TCRdb to the late 2010s). The method behind the library was the immunoSEQ multiplex PCR assay. TCRdb retrieved this table from immuneACCESS and kept in-frame rearrangements only. Not all clones are present; in checked studies, unresolved V genes account for under half, and no reason is known for the remainder. This sample lists approximately 44,000 clones; around nine tenths were detected once. The ten largest clonotypes hold roughly 0.72% of the sample. The material was CD4+ T cells from peripheral blood mononuclear cells, obtained before pregnancy. The receptors derive from a female donor with multiple sclerosis, enrolled in a pregnancy study.

This chain uses TRBV5-1 with TRBJ1-6; perhaps TRBD1 as D (5 bases). The CDR3 contains 15 residues. Germline V gene lookup returns CDR1 SGHRS and CDR2 YFSETQ. Between the trimmed V and J ends, which lost 0 bases and 8 bases, there was a span of 12 bases. The CDR3 coding sequence is TGCGCCAGCAGCTTGGGCGACAGCAGGGATTCACCCCTCCACTTT. This encodes CASSLGDSRDSPLHF.

In DNA form, the CDR3 reads TGTGCCAGCAGCCCAATAGGGGGCGGAGACTACGAGCAGTACTTC. This translates into CASSPIGGGDYEQYF. The chain has TRBV5-4 and TRBJ2-7, with TRBD1 identical over 7 bases. The V gene end was trimmed by 4 bases and the J gene end by 3 bases; junction bases not matched to a gene: 10. Germline assignment: CDR1 SGHNT and CDR2 YYREEE (reference sequence). This CDR3 region has 15 residues.

In its sample, this clone was seen a few times. The chain employs TRBV19 and TRBJ1-6; D call uncertain. The CDR3 sequence is 16 residues long. CDR1 is LNHDA and CDR2 is SQIVND in the germline V gene (reference sequence). Trimming shortened V by 3 bases and J by 5 bases, and 14 bases separated the two germline ends. CDR3 nucleotide sequence: TGTGCCAGTAGTATTAATCGGGTGGCGGATAATTCACCCCTCCACTTT. Protein: CASSINRVADNSPLHF. The full variable domain, rest sourced from reference TRBV19 and TRBJ1-6, is DGGITQSPKYLFRKEGQNVTLSCEQNLNHDAMYWYRQDPGQGLRLIYYSQIVNDFQKGDIAEGYSVSREKKESFPLTVTSAQKNPTAFYLCASSINRVADNSPLHFGNGTRLTVT.

This clone appeared once. V and J are TRBV5-1 and TRBJ1-1, with D possibly TRBD1 on 5 matching bases. Germline values: CDR1 SGHRS, CDR2 YFSETQ. V lost 6 bases, J lost 1 base, and 19 bases lay in between. The CDR3 consists of 16 residues. CDR3 in amino acids: CASTIGMGEGNTEAFF. CDR3 DNA: TGCGCCAGCACCATCGGTATGGGGGAGGGGAACACTGAAGCTTTCTTT. The whole variable domain, filled in from reference TRBV5-1 and TRBJ1-1, reads KAGVTQTPRYLIKTRGQQVTLSCSPISGHRSVSWYQQTPGQGLQFLFEYFSETQRNKGNFPGRFSGRQFSNSRSEMNVSTLELGDSALYLCASTIGMGEGNTEAFFGQGTRLTVV.

The chain is built from TRBV28 and TRBJ2-1, with 13 nucleotides matching TRBD2. Germline trimming cut 7 bases from V and 7 bases from J; bases unmatched to any gene: 13. The CDR3 has 17 amino acids. Germline lookup yields CDR1 MDHEN and CDR2 SYDVKM. The CDR3 loop reads CASTPSRGLAGTNEQFF. Here the CDR3 DNA reads TGTGCCAGCACGCCTTCTAGGGGACTAGCGGGAACAAATGAGCAGTTCTTC.

The chain carries TRBV11-2 and TRBJ1-2, with D perhaps matching TRBD1 (6 bases). The ends were cut back, 1 base at V and 6 bases at J, with 12 bases in the middle. The CDR3 runs to 14 residues. The V gene's germline CDR1 is SGHAT and CDR2 FQNNGV. The CDR3 sequence is CASSLVGGGHGYTF. DNA for the CDR3: TGTGCCAGCAGCTTAGTAGGGGGGGGGCATGGCTACACCTTC.

The V and J genes are TRBV29-1 and TRBJ1-4; 7 nucleotides agree with TRBD1. V trimming: 7 bases; J trimming: 0 bases; junction bases outside the gene matches: 8. The CDR3 totals 15 residues. Germline loops: CDR1 SQVTM, CDR2 ANQGSEA. The CDR3 reads CSASGQTTTNEKLFF. DNA for the CDR3: TGCAGCGCTTCGGGACAGACTACAACTAATGAAAAACTGTTTTTT.

The chain has TRBV7-8 and TRBJ2-1, with TRBD1 as a possible D gene (6 bases). CDR1 and CDR2 (germline): SGHVS, FQNEAQ. This CDR3 has 21 residues. V lost 5 bases and J 4 bases, leaving 33 bases between the germline ends. The CDR3 reads CASSGMGARDEVTGKYNEQFF. The CDR3, as DNA: TGTGCCAGCAGCGGGATGGGGGCTAGGGATGAGGTTACGGGGAAGTACAATGAGCAGTTCTTC.

As DNA, the CDR3 is TGTGCCAGCAGGGGGGCAGCCCAACTCAGCTCCTACGAGCAGTACTTC. Amino acids: CASRGAAQLSSYEQYF. The rearrangement joins TRBV2 to TRBJ2-7, with D possibly TRBD1 on 6 matching bases. The CDR3 totals 16 residues. V was pared by 6 bases and J by 0 bases, with 18 bases between. Germline V lookup: CDR1 SNHLY, CDR2 FYNNEI.

The CDR3 sequence is CASSIDHFRVLMNTEAFF. The DNA of the CDR3 is TGTGCCAGTAGTATAGATCACTTCAGGGTACTAATGAACACTGAAGCTTTCTTT. V gene TRBV19 combines with J gene TRBJ1-1, with a tentative D call TRBD1 (5 bases). Trimming cost V 0 bases and J 0 bases, with 17 bases left between them. Germline CDR1 is LNHDA and CDR2 is SQIVND (reference sequence). CDR3 length: 18 amino acids.

The V gene is TRBV19, the J gene TRBJ2-1; 7 bases match TRBD2. The V segment lost 5 bases and the J segment 0 bases; nucleotides outside the gene matches: 7. This CDR3 comprises 16 residues. Germline loops: CDR1 LNHDA, CDR2 SQIVND (reference sequence). CDR3 in amino acids: CASSVSSGRSYNEQFF. The CDR3 DNA sequence: TGTGCCAGTAGTGTCTCTAGCGGACGCTCCTACAATGAGCAGTTCTTC.

This chain uses TRBV30 with TRBJ1-2, with D perhaps TRBD1 (6 bases). Germline V CDR1 and CDR2: GTSNPN, SVGIG (reference sequence). Trimming removed 3 bases from V and 9 bases from J, with 14 bases in between. This CDR3 has 12 residues. The CDR3, as DNA: TGTGCCTGGAGGGCAAAAGACAGGCGCTACACCTTC. Amino acid sequence: CAWRAKDRRYTF.

V gene TRBV5-5 combines with J gene TRBJ1-1; D gene uncertain. CDR1 is SGHKS, CDR2 YYEKEE, per germline (reference sequence). The CDR3 is made up of 13 amino acids. V gave up 2 bases and J gave up 1 base, with 6 bases separating them. CDR3: CASSFLPNTEAFF. CDR3 nucleotides: TGTGCCAGCAGCTTTCTACCGAACACTGAAGCTTTCTTT.

J is TRBJ2-1 and V is TRBV11-2; TRBD2 agrees at 10 bases. Germline loops: CDR1 SGHAT, CDR2 FQNNGV. The V gene end was trimmed by 5 bases and the J gene end by 4 bases; junction bases not matched to a gene: 8. The CDR3 is 16 residues long. The CDR3 DNA is TGTGCCAGCAGCCCAATTACTAGCGGGGTTTACAATGAGCAGTTCTTC. This translates into CASSPITSGVYNEQFF.

The V call is TRBV7-3, the J call TRBJ2-3; possible D gene TRBD2, 6 bases. The CDR3 is 14 residues long. Trimming removed 2 bases at V and 3 bases at J, with 9 bases between. The germline gives CDR1 SGHTA, CDR2 FQGTGA. CDR3 residues: CASSLFGRTDTQYF. In nucleotides, the CDR3 is TGTGCCAGCAGCTTATTCGGGAGAACAGATACGCAGTATTTT.

V and J are TRBV4-1 and TRBJ2-2; possibly TRBD2 for D (6 bases). The CDR3 runs 16 residues. Trimming left V 6 bases short and J 0 bases short, with 14 bases between. Germline CDR1 and CDR2: MGHRA and YSYEKL. The CDR3 spells CASRPPGRTNTGELFF. CDR3 coding DNA: TGCGCCAGCAGGCCGCCCGGGAGAACGAACACCGGGGAGCTGTTTTTT.

The chain carries TRBV6-5 and TRBJ2-7, with a possible D match to TRBD2 (5 bases). V gave up 6 bases and J gave up 6 bases, with 12 bases separating them. This CDR3 has 12 residues. Germline assignment: CDR1 MNHEY and CDR2 SVGAGI. CDR3 sequence reads: CASSPGLGEQYF. The CDR3 DNA sequence: TGTGCCAGCAGCCCCGGACTCGGCGAGCAGTACTTC.

The gene calls are TRBV2 and TRBJ2-3; D remains ambiguous. Germline values: CDR1 SNHLY, CDR2 FYNNEI. V was shortened by 2 bases and J by 3 bases, with 12 bases between the two germline ends. The CDR3 loop spans 15 amino acids. The CDR3 reads CASSEKLSRTDTQYF. For the CDR3, the DNA is TGTGCCAGCAGTGAAAAACTCTCACGGACAGATACGCAGTATTTT.

The chain recombines TRBV9 with TRBJ2-6; D unclear. The CDR3 contains 13 residues. Germline V lookup: CDR1 SGDLS, CDR2 YYNGEE. V gave up 4 bases and J gave up 2 bases, with 4 bases separating them. For the CDR3, the DNA is TGTGCCAGCAGCCTAACTGGGGCCAACGTCCTGACTTTC. This sequence encodes CASSLTGANVLTF. Using reference TRBV9 and TRBJ2-6 for the parts outside the CDR3, the full variable domain is DSGVTQTPKHLITATGQRVTLRCSPRSGDLSVYWYQQSLDQGLQFLIQYYNGEERAKGNILERFSAQQFPDLHSELNLSSLELGDSALYFCASSLTGANVLTFGAGSRLTVL.

The chain joins TRBV4-2 to TRBJ1-2; D may be TRBD1 (6 bases). V dropped 1 base and J dropped 4 bases, with 13 bases sitting between them. The length of the CDR3 is 15 residues. CDR1 and CDR2 from the germline V gene are LGHNA and YNFKEQ. The CDR3 region is CASSQVGGQFYGYTF. For the CDR3, the DNA is TGTGCCAGCAGCCAAGTAGGCGGACAGTTCTATGGCTACACCTTC.

V usage is TRBV7-9 and J usage is TRBJ2-1; possibly TRBD1 for D (6 bases). Germline-derived CDR1 and CDR2 are SEHNR and FQNEAQ (reference sequence). The length of the CDR3 is 19 residues. V gave up 0 bases and J gave up 0 bases, with 18 bases separating them. The CDR3 DNA is TGTGCCAGCAGCTTAGCGAGTCCAACAGGGTCCAGCTCCTACAATGAGCAGTTCTTC. It codes for CASSLASPTGSSSYNEQFF.

This chain joins TRBV18 and TRBJ2-3; 9 nucleotides line up with TRBD1. This CDR3 has 16 residues. The germline gives CDR1 KGHSH, CDR2 LQKENI. Trimming cost V 6 bases and J 0 bases; bases outside gene matches: 7. CDR3 sequence reads: CASSRQGGASTDTQYF. The CDR3 nucleotides are TGTGCCAGCTCCCGACAGGGGGGCGCTAGCACAGATACGCAGTATTTT.